This is a list of T cell receptor beta chains from one sample in a study of CD8+ T cells in alopecia areata. Measured with immunoSEQ multiplex PCR; TCRdb has only the in-frame clones, and not every one. The table has 10,000 to 15,000 clones, 65% to 70% seen once. Sequencing used skin, obtained at week 4, from a patient treated with tofacitinib. These receptors were obtained from a human donor with alopecia areata. Both conserved end residues are part of each CDR3. D genes are given only for firm matches. Some rows mark clone size as missing; the rest say once, few, many or name a class of expanded clone.

J	D	V	size	CDR3	DNA
TRBJ1-1	.	TRBV6-1	.	CASSGIVPNTEAFF	TGTGCCAGCAGTGGCATAGTCCCGAACACTGAAGCTTTCTTT
TRBJ2-1	.	TRBV5-1	once	CASGPYGGGEQFF	TGCGCCAGCGGGCCTTACGGGGGAGGTGAGCAGTTCTTC
TRBJ2-5	TRBD2	TRBV4-2	once	CASSPLAGSQETQYF	TGTGCCAGCAGCCCCCTAGCGGGATCCCAAGAGACCCAGTACTTC
TRBJ1-3	.	TRBV10-3	.	CAISSSGNTIYF	TGTGCCATCTCGAGCTCTGGAAACACCATATATTTT
TRBJ1-6	.	TRBV6-5	.	CASTLTATGWSPLHF	TGTGCCAGCACCCTCACGGCGACAGGCTGGTCACCCCTCCACTTT
TRBJ2-5	.	TRBV14	.	CASSQGQGKTQYF	TGTGCCAGCAGCCAAGGGCAGGGGAAGACCCAGTACTTC
TRBJ2-1	.	TRBV9	.	CASSSGAYEQFF	TGTGCCAGCAGCTCCGGGGCGTATGAGCAGTTCTTC
TRBJ1-5	.	TRBV2	.	CASKLEQAINQPQHF	TGTGCCAGCAAGTTGGAACAGGCGATCAATCAGCCCCAGCATTTT
TRBJ2-3	TRBD2	TRBV7-2	.	CASSLGGSLAGGPADTQYF	TGTGCCAGCAGCTTAGGTGGCTCCCTAGCGGGAGGACCCGCAGATACGCAGTATTTT
TRBJ2-3	.	TRBV7-8	few	CASSSSTTTDTQYF	TGTGCCAGCAGCTCCTCGACCACCACAGATACGCAGTATTTT
TRBJ2-7	.	TRBV7-9	.	CALGRGRAEQYF	TGTGCCCTGGGTCGGGGAAGGGCCGAGCAGTACTTC
TRBJ2-2	.	TRBV6-5	.	CASSYGGSSGELFF	TGTGCCAGCAGTTACGGGGGTAGCTCCGGGGAGCTGTTTTTT
TRBJ2-1	.	TRBV19	few	CASSLMGGQYNEQFF	TGTGCCAGTAGCCTGATGGGGGGACAGTACAATGAGCAGTTCTTC
TRBJ2-7	TRBD1	TRBV6-1	once	CASSWGQGAYEQYF	TGTGCCAGCAGTTGGGGACAGGGCGCCTACGAGCAGTACTTC
TRBJ2-7	TRBD1	TRBV7-9	.	CASSSTTGSYEQYF	TGTGCCAGCAGCTCGACGACAGGGTCCTACGAGCAGTACTTC
TRBJ2-3	TRBD2	TRBV6-5	.	CASSRLAASTDTQYF	TGTGCCAGCTCCCGACTAGCGGCTAGCACAGATACGCAGTATTTT
TRBJ1-5	.	TRBV2	.	CAIRLRSNQPQHF	TGTGCCATTCGCCTGAGGAGCAATCAGCCCCAGCATTTT
TRBJ2-4	.	TRBV2	.	CASRGQSVGDIQYF	TGTGCCAGCAGGGGCCAGTCTGTTGGTGACATTCAGTACTTC
TRBJ2-5	TRBD1	TRBV7-2	.	CASSLVGTGGAETQYF	TGTGCCAGCAGCTTAGTCGGGACAGGGGGCGCGGAGACCCAGTACTTC
TRBJ2-7	.	TRBV7-2	.	CASSRQQGTYEQYF	TGTGCCAGCAGCCGCCAACAGGGTACCTACGAGCAGTACTTC
TRBJ1-1	.	TRBV19	.	CASSYLGDGAFF	TGTGCCAGTAGCTACCTGGGGGACGGAGCTTTCTTT
TRBJ2-1	TRBD2	TRBV7-2	.	CASSSTSGQYNEQFF	TGTGCCAGCAGCTCGACTAGCGGACAGTACAATGAGCAGTTCTTC
TRBJ2-5	.	TRBV7-2	.	CASTHGETQYF	TGTGCCAGCACCCACGGGGAGACCCAGTACTTC
TRBJ2-2	.	TRBV19	.	CASSIAPGLVGELFF	TGTGCCAGTAGTATAGCCCCAGGGTTAGTCGGGGAGCTGTTTTTT